This TCR beta chain was recorded in a study of T cell repertoires in cytomegalovirus infection (dated by TCRdb to the late 2010s). At the level of the whole study: Alongside well-studied HLA-B-restricted epitopes, the peptide stimulations were aimed at recently identified HLA-C-restricted CMV epitopes, whose presentation resists viral immunomodulation. Donor HLA type was relevant to the analysis, because carriage of CMV infection together with the matching HLA type was indicated by public TCR beta signatures.

The treatment or condition label corresponds to: in vitro stimulation with specific CMV peptide epitopes to enrich CMV-specific T cells. Here is what the overall study found, with its caveats: In both this cohort and an independent cohort of approximately 350 donors, the cumulative frequency of public TCR beta family members distinguished carriers of CMV infection plus the relevant HLA type. The ex vivo response was dominated by HLA-C-restricted CMV-specific TCR beta clonotypes, which also provided the single most frequent clonotype in two of eight donors.

At the junction V is shortened by 5 bases and J by 5 bases; bases outside the gene matches: 7. The CDR3 runs 15 amino acids, cysteine and phenylalanine included. The sequence is cut down to CDR3 DNA, 45 bases in frame from base 1. Sequencing instrument: Illumina HiSeq 1500. TCRdb handled the public reads itself, with Q25 trimming in fastp and clone calling in MiXCR, and kept productive beta chains. Merged by CDR3 protein, the rows form single entries marked with the most common genes and DNA. Present in this sample are 70,000 to 85,000 distinct CDR3 sequences, approximately 40% of which were seen just once. The ten largest clonotypes hold just over 90% of the sample. With regard to this clonotype: No antigen is known for it. Base qualities are not at hand, and no much larger clone is one base apart.

The sequence links TRBV12-3 or TRBV12-4 to TRBJ2-3, and 10 junctional nucleotides match TRBD1. Sequencing was performed on CD8+ T cells from cultured PBMCs, taken from culture after CMV antigen stimulation. The receptor's source is a human donor in good health (CMV status not recorded). Some clones in this sample may be carry-over from other donors' samples. Read as DNA, the sequence is TGTGCCAGCAGTCCCGGGGACAGGGGATTAGATACGCAGTATTTT. Its amino acids are CASSPGDRGLDTQYF.